The entry below gives a single T cell receptor (beta chain) sequence along with its context. It has no known antigen specificity. Base qualities are not provided; no much larger clone lies one nucleotide away. Reading the label with the study, this specimen's treatment or condition is: randomized to nivolumab then ipilimumab (arm A) or the reverse (arm B). No trial patient had received prior DNA-damaging chemotherapy. CheckMate 064, a randomized, open-label phase II trial of sequential checkpoint blockade, was the source of the samples, all of which came from patients with melanoma. Genomic DNA from formalin-fixed paraffin-embedded (FFPE) tissue samples served as the input for tumor TCR sequencing. This sample was taken from a study of sequential checkpoint blockade in melanoma (dated by TCRdb to between 2018 and 2020). Context from the whole study: Patients were randomized 1:1 to first-line nivolumab followed by ipilimumab (arm A) or ipilimumab followed by nivolumab (arm B). Maintenance nivolumab came after each of the two trial sequences. DNA from roughly 91 pretreatment melanoma tumor samples underwent TCRbeta immunosequencing. For 20 or so patients, matched tumor biopsies were taken both before treatment and at week 13, after single-agent nivolumab (arm A) or ipilimumab (arm B). In about 80% of the matched pre- and post-treatment tumor biopsy pairs, both biopsies came from the same lesion.

There are 16 amino acids in the CDR3, from cysteine to phenylalanine inclusive. Kept here is only the CDR3 DNA, which spans 48 bases and is read in frame from base 1. The trim is 5 bases for V and 1 base for J, with a gap of 17 bases between the germline ends. The CDR1 and CDR2 encoded by the germline V gene are MNHGY and SAAAGT. Study-level results and caveats: The response-prediction model combining TCR metrics and mutation burden needs validation in larger, independent patient cohorts. Tumor T-cell fraction and clonality were correlated with PD-L1 staining and CD8+ T-cell counts, but not with mutational load. Clinical benefit was about 30 times more likely to be achieved by patients whose tumor T-cell fraction and clonality increased by week 13. Among patients in arm A, the nivolumab-first arm, pretreatment tumor TIL clonality was associated with response (P = .04). Small sample sizes and reduced statistical power limited the analyses of tumor T-cell fraction within each arm.

The immunoSEQ Assay was used to immunosequence TCRbeta CDR3 regions from genomic DNA. Before high-throughput sequencing, the genomic DNA was amplified using bias-controlled multiplex PCR. On the study's bioinformatics: To quantify the absolute abundance of each unique TCRbeta CDR3 region, the sequences were collapsed and filtered. Clonality, defined as 1 minus Pielou's evenness, was calculated using only productive rearrangements. To compute tumor T-cell fraction, TCRbeta template counts were normalized to usable DNA, with usable DNA estimated from several housekeeping genes. A previously published method was used to identify clones with significantly greater frequencies in on-treatment samples than in baseline samples. This is the immuneACCESS table as TCRdb keeps it, with only in-frame sequences that have V and J called. A part of the clones is gone; compared with another copy, unresolved V genes explain less than half, and the rest is unexplained. The DNA was the basis for D and trimming; V, J and clone size are from that table. A total of about 2,600 clones appear in this sample, around 27% of them only once. The ten largest clones add up to roughly 15% of the sample.

The chain couples TRBV6-8 to TRBJ1-1, and perhaps TRBD1 as D gene, on 5 matching bases. Specimen: tumor tissue (inferred from file names), collected from a patient given nivolumab and ipilimumab in sequence. The sequence was collected from a human donor with melanoma. The DNA sequence follows: TGTGCCAGCAGTGCTCCCCTCGGGACCCCGAACACTGAAGCTTTCTTT. This codes for CASSAPLGTPNTEAFF.